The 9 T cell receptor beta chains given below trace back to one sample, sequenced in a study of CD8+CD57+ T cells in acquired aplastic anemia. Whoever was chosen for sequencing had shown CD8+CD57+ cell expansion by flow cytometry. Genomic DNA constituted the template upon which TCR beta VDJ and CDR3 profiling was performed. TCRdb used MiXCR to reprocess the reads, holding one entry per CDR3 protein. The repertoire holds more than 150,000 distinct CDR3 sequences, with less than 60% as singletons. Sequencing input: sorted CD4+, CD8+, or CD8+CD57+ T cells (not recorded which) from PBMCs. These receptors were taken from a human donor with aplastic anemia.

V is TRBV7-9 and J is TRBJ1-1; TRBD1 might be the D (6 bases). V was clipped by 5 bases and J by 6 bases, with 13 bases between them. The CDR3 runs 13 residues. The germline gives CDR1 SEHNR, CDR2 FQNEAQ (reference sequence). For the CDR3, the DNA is TGTGCCAGCAGCCAACAGGGTAGCGCTGAAGCTTTCTTT. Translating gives CASSQQGSAEAFF.

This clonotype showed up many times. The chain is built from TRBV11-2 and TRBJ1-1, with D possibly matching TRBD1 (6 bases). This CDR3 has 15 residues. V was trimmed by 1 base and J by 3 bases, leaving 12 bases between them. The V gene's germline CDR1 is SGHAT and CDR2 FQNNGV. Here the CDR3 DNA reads TGTGCCAGCAGCTTAGTATGGGCAGGGGACACTGAAGCTTTCTTT. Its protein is CASSLVWAGDTEAFF.

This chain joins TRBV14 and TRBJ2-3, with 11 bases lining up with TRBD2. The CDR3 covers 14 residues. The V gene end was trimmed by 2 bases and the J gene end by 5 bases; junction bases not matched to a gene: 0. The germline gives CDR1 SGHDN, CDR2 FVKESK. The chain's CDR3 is CASSQTSGRDTQYF. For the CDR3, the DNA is TGTGCCAGCAGCCAAACTAGCGGGAGAGATACGCAGTATTTT.

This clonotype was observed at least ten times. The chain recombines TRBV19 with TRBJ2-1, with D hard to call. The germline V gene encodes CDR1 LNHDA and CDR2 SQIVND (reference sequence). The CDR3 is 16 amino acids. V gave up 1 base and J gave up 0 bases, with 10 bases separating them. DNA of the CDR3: TGTGCCAGTAGTATAGTGTCATTGAGCTCCTACAATGAGCAGTTCTTC. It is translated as CASSIVSLSSYNEQFF.

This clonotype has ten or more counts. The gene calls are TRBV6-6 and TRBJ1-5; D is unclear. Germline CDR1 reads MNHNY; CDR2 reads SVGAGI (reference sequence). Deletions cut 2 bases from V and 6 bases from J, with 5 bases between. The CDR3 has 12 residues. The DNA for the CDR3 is TGTGCCAGCAGTTACGGGCTTCAGCCCCAGCATTTT. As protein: CASSYGLQPQHF.

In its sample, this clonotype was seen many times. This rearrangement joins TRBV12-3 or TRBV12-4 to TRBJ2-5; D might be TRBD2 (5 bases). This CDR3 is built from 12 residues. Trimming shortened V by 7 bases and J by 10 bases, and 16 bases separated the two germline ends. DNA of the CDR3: TGTGCCAGCACCCTAGGGAGTCGAGGCCAGTACTTC. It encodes CASTLGSRGQYF.

The CDR3 nucleotides read TGTGCCAGTAGGAACAGGGGGCGGACAGATACGCAGTATTTT. It encodes CASRNRGRTDTQYF. J is TRBJ2-3 and V is TRBV19, with TRBD1 matching 9 bases. The CDR3 totals 14 residues. Germline CDR1 reads LNHDA; CDR2 reads SQIVND (reference sequence). Trimming took 6 bases from V and 3 from J; bases not matched to a gene: 4.

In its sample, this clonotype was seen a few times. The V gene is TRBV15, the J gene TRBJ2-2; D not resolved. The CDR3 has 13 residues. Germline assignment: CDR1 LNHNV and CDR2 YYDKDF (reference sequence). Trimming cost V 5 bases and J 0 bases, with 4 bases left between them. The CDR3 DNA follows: TGTGCCACCAGCCCAGCGAACACCGGGGAGCTGTTTTTT. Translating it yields CATSPANTGELFF.

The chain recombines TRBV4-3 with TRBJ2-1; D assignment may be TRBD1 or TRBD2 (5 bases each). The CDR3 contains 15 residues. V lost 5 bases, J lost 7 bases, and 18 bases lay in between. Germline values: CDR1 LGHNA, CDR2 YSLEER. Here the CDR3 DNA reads TGCGCCAGCAGCTTCAAGTCCATAGGGACGAATGAGCAGTTCTTC. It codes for CASSFKSIGTNEQFF.